This TCR beta chain was profiled in a study of cytomegalovirus exposure and HLA in healthy donors. V lost 5 bases and J 6 bases, leaving 12 bases between the germline ends. CDR3 length equals 13 residues. From germline, CDR1 is SGHAT and CDR2 FQNNGV. This clone was counted a single time. Vbeta (60) and Jbeta (13) primers were used in the PCR. Sequenced by immunoSEQ multiplex PCR; TCRdb stores in-frame clones only, minus some. The sample has roughly 150,000 clones; 80% are singletons. Source material: PBMCs. The chain uses TRBV11-2 and TRBJ2-3; unclear D gene. This TCR was sampled from a man aged 30-40 years in good health and CMV-seronegative. The CDR3 region is CASSTNVRDTQYF. The CDR3 DNA sequence: TGTGCCAGCAGCACGAACGTCAGGGATACGCAGTATTTT.